This entry describes one T cell receptor beta chain. Participants had their cohort set by participant-reported clinical history. This entry belongs to a study of blood T cell repertoires in COVID-19. Germline CDR1 is PRHDT and CDR2 is FYEKMQ (reference sequence). The CDR3 is made up of 16 amino acids. The V gene end was trimmed by 5 bases and the J gene end by 4 bases; junction bases not matched to a gene: 9. Authors' data handling: Quantification of nucleated cells was approximated via reference gene primer amplification. Only in-frame clones appear in the TCRdb table, and some are missing; sequencing was by immunoSEQ multiplex PCR. From that table come the V and J calls and clone size; the DNA was used to work out D and trimming. The table records over 110,000 clones, 87% of them present only once.

This clonotype was obtained from a man aged 60-69 years who had recovered from COVID-19. The sample consisted of PBMCs or T cells enriched from blood (not recorded which). The V call is TRBV13, the J call TRBJ2-2; 8 positions agree with TRBD1. In nucleotides, the CDR3 is TGTGCCAGCAGCACCCGACAGGGGCAAGGCACCGGGGAGCTGTTTTTT. Encoded protein: CASSTRQGQGTGELFF.